This TCR beta chain was recovered during a study of cytomegalovirus exposure and HLA in healthy donors. The PCR had 60 Vbeta and 13 Jbeta primers. Sequencing was performed with immunoSEQ multiplex PCR; in TCRdb, only in-frame clones are kept and a portion is missing. This sample's clone table lists roughly 80,000 clones. The CDR3 extends over 15 amino acids. Germline trimming cut 6 bases from V and 4 bases from J; bases unmatched to any gene: 9. CDR1 and CDR2 (germline): LNHDA, SQIVND (reference sequence). Sequenced material: PBMCs. This TCR was recovered from a middle-aged man in good health and CMV-seronegative. The J gene is TRBJ1-1, the V gene TRBV19; 9 bases fit TRBD1. CDR3 in amino acids: CASSRGTGYSTEAFF. The CDR3, as DNA: TGTGCCAGTAGCCGTGGGACAGGGTACAGCACTGAAGCTTTCTTT.